This T cell receptor (beta chain) was recovered during a study of molecular identifiers for immune sequencing clone quantification. Study details: Four of five RNA aliquots from around 20,000 or 100,000 naive CD8 T cells were sequenced.

This CDR3 has 13 residues. V lost 3 bases to trimming and J lost 1 base, with 6 bases between them. This clonotype was observed a few times. No antigen is known for it. Study-level findings and limits: Among 800,000 to 1,000,000 naive cells, as was reported, spiked Jurkat TCR RNA from one cell was detectable. Shared barcodes on identical TCR molecules could underestimate the sizes of highly expanded clones.

TCRdb processed the PCR reads anew with MiXCR; each CDR3 protein has one entry. The table records about 500,000 distinct CDR3 sequences, about 26% of them present only once. This clonotype originated in a human donor in good health. Some libraries in this study had Jurkat cell RNA spiked in. The sample consisted of naive CD8+ T cells from blood, with Jurkat cell RNA spiked in. Subset denoted: FACS-sorted CD8+CD4-CCR7+CD45RA+ naive T cells. This chain uses TRBV12-3 or TRBV12-4 with TRBJ2-5; D is uncertain. The CDR3 loop reads CASSLRFQETQYF. CDR3 nucleotides: TGTGCCAGCAGTTTGCGGTTCCAAGAGACCCAGTACTTC.